The 22 T cell receptor beta chains below come from one sample, sequenced in a study of CD8+ T cells in alopecia areata. Once RNA had been extracted, it was reverse transcribed into cDNA to act as the sequencing template. Assay used: immunoSEQ multiplex PCR; TCRdb lists only in-frame clones, some missing. The sample includes roughly 250,000 clones, around 67% of them seen just once. The sequenced sample was CD4+ T cells sorted from blood, obtained at week 0. The receptors stem from a human donor with alopecia areata.

This chain links TRBV6-9 with TRBJ1-4; D gene uncertain. This CDR3 is 14 amino acids long. The V end lost 8 bases, the J end lost 0 bases, and 10 bases lay between the germline ends. Germline CDR1 reads MNHGY; CDR2 reads SVAAGI. In nucleotides, the CDR3 is TGTGCCAGCTCCGAGGTATCAACTAATGAAAAACTGTTTTTT. Translated: CASSEVSTNEKLFF.

The chain recombines TRBV30 with TRBJ2-1, with a weak D call TRBD1 (5 bases). Germline V gene lookup returns CDR1 GTSNPN and CDR2 SVGIG (reference sequence). V shed 3 bases and J shed 3 bases, with 12 bases lying between them. The CDR3 length is 14 residues. CDR3 in amino acids: CAWRRQTLYNEQFF. As DNA, the CDR3 is TGTGCCTGGAGAAGACAGACCCTCTACAATGAGCAGTTCTTC.

The chain has TRBV7-2 and TRBJ1-2; D might be TRBD1 (5 bases). Germline V gene data show CDR1 as SGHTA and CDR2 as FQGNSA. Deletions cut 2 bases from V and 5 bases from J, with 9 bases between. The CDR3 is made up of 13 amino acids. The CDR3 nucleotides are TGTGCCAGCAGCTTACGGCAGGGATATGGCTACACCTTC. Its translation: CASSLRQGYGYTF.

This clone has a handful of counts. The chain recombines TRBV7-9 with TRBJ2-1, with 8 bases aligning to TRBD1. From germline, CDR1 is SEHNR and CDR2 FQNEAQ (reference sequence). This CDR3 has 15 residues. V gave up 4 bases and J gave up 4 bases; unmatched junction bases: 6. This CDR3 is CASSSGQGSYNEQFF. The CDR3, as DNA: TGTGCCAGCAGCTCCGGACAGGGTAGTTACAATGAGCAGTTCTTC. The variable domain in full, with the rest retrieved from reference TRBV7-9 and TRBJ2-1, is DTGVSQNPRHKITKRGQNVTFRCDPISEHNRLYWYRQTLGQGPEFLTYFQNEAQLEKSRLLSDRFSAERPKGSFSTLEIQRTEQGDSAMYLCASSSGQGSYNEQFFGPGTRLTVL.

The chain employs TRBV5-4 and TRBJ2-7; perhaps TRBD1 as D (6 bases). Deletions cut 2 bases from V and 3 bases from J, with 12 bases between. CDR1 and CDR2 (germline): SGHNT, YYREEE (reference sequence). The CDR3 contains 14 residues. The CDR3 sequence: CASSLSGQLYEQYF. The CDR3 nucleotides are TGTGCCAGCAGCTTATCCGGACAGCTCTACGAGCAGTACTTC.

This chain uses TRBV4-2 with TRBJ2-7; D is unclear. V shed 1 base and J shed 5 bases, with 9 bases lying between them. CDR1 is LGHNA, CDR2 YNFKEQ, per germline. The CDR3 consists of 13 residues. CDR3 bases: TGTGCCAGCAGCCAAGTTTATTCGGACGAGCAGTACTTC. Amino acids: CASSQVYSDEQYF.

This clone was recorded once. The V gene is TRBV11-2, the J gene TRBJ1-1; unclear D gene. Looked up from germline, CDR1 is SGHAT and CDR2 is FQNNGV. The CDR3 is 19 amino acids. The V end lost 4 bases, the J end lost 1 base, and 25 bases lay between the germline ends. The CDR3: CASSSTIVVYGKTNTEAFF. In nucleotides, the CDR3 is TGTGCCAGCAGCTCTACGATAGTCGTCTACGGCAAAACGAACACTGAAGCTTTCTTT.

This chain connects TRBV29-1 to TRBJ1-1; TRBD1 might be the D (6 bases). The CDR3 consists of 14 residues. The V gene's germline CDR1 is SQVTM and CDR2 ANQGSEA. The ends were cut back, 7 bases at V and 0 bases at J, with 15 bases in the middle. CDR3: CSARTDLMNTEAFF. CDR3 nucleotide sequence: TGCAGCGCACGGACAGACTTAATGAACACTGAAGCTTTCTTT.

This chain connects TRBV6-5 to TRBJ1-6, with D possibly being TRBD1 (6 bases). The germline V gene encodes CDR1 MNHEY and CDR2 SVGAGI. V lost 2 bases, J lost 11 bases, and 16 bases lay in between. The CDR3 contains 15 residues. The CDR3 DNA reads as TGTGCCAGCAGTTACGTAGGCAGGGGAATTACACCCCTCCACTTT. Protein product: CASSYVGRGITPLHF.

The chain joins TRBV25-1 to TRBJ2-4; the D gene is possibly TRBD2 (5 bases). The length of the CDR3 is 14 residues. Germline V gene lookup returns CDR1 MGHDK and CDR2 SYGVNS. V was pared by 2 bases and J by 4 bases, with 9 bases between. The CDR3 spells CASSEEGRKNIQYF. DNA of the CDR3: TGTGCCAGCAGTGAAGAGGGCAGAAAAAACATTCAGTACTTC.

The chain carries TRBV4-2 and TRBJ1-6; D is undetermined. Germline assignment: CDR1 LGHNA and CDR2 YNFKEQ. V lost 1 base and J 5 bases, leaving 9 bases between the germline ends. The CDR3 totals 15 residues. The CDR3 here is CASSQGPENNSPLHF. The DNA of the CDR3 is TGTGCCAGCAGCCAAGGGCCAGAGAATAATTCACCCCTCCACTTT.

The chain uses TRBV30 and TRBJ1-1, with unresolved D. The V gene's germline CDR1 is GTSNPN and CDR2 SVGIG (reference sequence). Trimming took 2 bases from V and 9 from J, leaving 19 bases between them. CDR3 length: 14 residues. For the CDR3, the DNA is TGTGCCTGGAGTTCGGAGGGCCCGCTTGCCAAAGCTTTCTTT. Translation gives CAWSSEGPLAKAFF. The whole variable domain, remainder taken from reference TRBV30 and TRBJ1-1, is SQTIHQWPATLVQPVGSPLSLECTVEGTSNPNLYWYRQAAGRGLQLLFYSVGIGQISSEVPQNLSASRPQDRQFILSSKKLLLSDSGFYLCAWSSEGPLAKAFFGQGTRLTVV.

This clone was recorded a few times. Additional DNA sequences in this sample encode the identical CDR3. The chain has TRBV7-3 and TRBJ2-5; 7 nucleotides align to TRBD1. The CDR3 contains 13 residues. Germline loops: CDR1 SGHTA, CDR2 FQGTGA. V lost 5 bases, J lost 2 bases, and 2 bases stayed unmatched. For the CDR3, the DNA is TGTGCCAGCAGCCCGACAGGGCAAGAGACCCAGTACTTC. This gives the protein CASSPTGQETQYF.

This clone was observed a few times. The chain joins TRBV29-1 to TRBJ1-2; D is unclear. The CDR3 totals 12 residues. The V end was cut by 4 bases, the J end by 5 bases, with 11 bases between. Germline CDR1 and CDR2: SQVTM and ANQGSEA. The CDR3 here is CSVVPGIYGYTF. The CDR3 bases are TGCAGCGTTGTACCTGGGATTTATGGCTACACCTTC.

The chain links TRBV4-3 to TRBJ1-2; D might be TRBD1 (5 bases). Germline CDR1 and CDR2: LGHNA and YSLEER. CDR3 size: 15 residues. Between the trimmed V and J ends, which lost 0 bases and 4 bases, there was a span of 12 bases. CDR3 coding DNA: TGCGCCAGCAGCCAAGATGGGAGGGACTTCTATGGCTACACCTTC. Protein sequence: CASSQDGRDFYGYTF.

This chain uses TRBV10-3 with TRBJ2-3; D not resolved. The CDR3 spans 14 residues. Germline assignment: CDR1 ENHRY and CDR2 SYGVKD. The V end was cut by 3 bases, the J end by 1 base, with 8 bases between. DNA of the CDR3: TGTGCCATCAGTGAATACACTGGCACAGATACGCAGTATTTT. This sequence encodes CAISEYTGTDTQYF.

The chain links TRBV23-1 to TRBJ2-5; TRBD2 might be the D (5 bases). TRBV23-1 is known as an ORF, though its function is uncertain. V was trimmed by 3 bases and J by 5 bases, leaving 7 bases between them. This CDR3 has 12 residues. The CDR3 protein is CASSHRRETQYF. CDR3 bases: TGCGCCAGCAGTCACAGGAGGGAGACCCAGTACTTC.

This clone has a single count. The V call is TRBV7-8, the J call TRBJ2-3; unclear D gene. This CDR3 is built from 14 residues. V shed 4 bases and J shed 3 bases, with 11 bases lying between them. Looked up from germline, CDR1 is SGHVS and CDR2 is FQNEAQ. CDR3 sequence reads: CASSSRPRTDTQYF. CDR3 nucleotides: TGTGCCAGCAGCTCCCGCCCAAGGACAGATACGCAGTATTTT.

For the CDR3, the DNA is TGTGCCTGGAGATTTGGACAGGGGATCAATGAGCAGTTCTTC. This codes for CAWRFGQGINEQFF. This rearrangement joins TRBV30 to TRBJ2-1, with 9 bases matching TRBD1. V dropped 3 bases and J dropped 6; count of bases not matched to a gene: 6. This CDR3 has 14 amino acids. From germline, CDR1 is GTSNPN and CDR2 SVGIG (reference sequence).

The genes are TRBV5-1 and TRBJ1-5; TRBD1 is a possible D gene (6 bases). V was cut by 4 bases and J by 4 bases, with 12 bases left in between. Looked up from germline, CDR1 is SGHRS and CDR2 is YFSETQ. CDR3 length: 14 amino acids. The CDR3 loop is CASSLDSVNQPQHF. The CDR3 nucleotides read TGCGCCAGCAGCCTGGACAGTGTTAATCAGCCCCAGCATTTT.

The chain links TRBV4-1 to TRBJ2-5, with D maybe TRBD2 (5 bases). The J call may be faulty, since TRBJ2-7 better matches the DNA end. Germline V CDR1 and CDR2: MGHRA, YSYEKL. This CDR3 spans 14 amino acids. The CDR3 here is CASSPERAGYEQYF. Here the CDR3 DNA reads TGCGCCAGCAGCCCCGAACGGGCGGGCTACGAGCAGTACTTC.

V gene TRBV14 combines with J gene TRBJ2-7; no reliable D call. The CDR3 is 14 amino acids. Trimming took off 4 bases at V and 3 bases at J, with 13 bases between the two ends. Germline CDR1 and CDR2: SGHDN and FVKESK. The CDR3: CASSPVHSNYEQYF. CDR3 in DNA: TGTGCCAGCAGCCCGGTTCACAGTAACTACGAGCAGTACTTC.